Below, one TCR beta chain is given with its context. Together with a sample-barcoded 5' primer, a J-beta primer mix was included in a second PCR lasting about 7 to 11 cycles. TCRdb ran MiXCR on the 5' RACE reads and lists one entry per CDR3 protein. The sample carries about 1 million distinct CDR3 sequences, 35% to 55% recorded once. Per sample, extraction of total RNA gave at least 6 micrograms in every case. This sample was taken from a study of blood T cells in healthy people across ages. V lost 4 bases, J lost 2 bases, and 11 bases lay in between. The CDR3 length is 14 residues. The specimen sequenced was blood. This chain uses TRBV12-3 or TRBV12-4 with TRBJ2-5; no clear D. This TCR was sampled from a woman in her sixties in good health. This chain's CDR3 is CASSSILWQETQYF. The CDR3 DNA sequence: TGTGCCAGCAGTTCCATCCTTTGGCAAGAGACCCAGTACTTC.